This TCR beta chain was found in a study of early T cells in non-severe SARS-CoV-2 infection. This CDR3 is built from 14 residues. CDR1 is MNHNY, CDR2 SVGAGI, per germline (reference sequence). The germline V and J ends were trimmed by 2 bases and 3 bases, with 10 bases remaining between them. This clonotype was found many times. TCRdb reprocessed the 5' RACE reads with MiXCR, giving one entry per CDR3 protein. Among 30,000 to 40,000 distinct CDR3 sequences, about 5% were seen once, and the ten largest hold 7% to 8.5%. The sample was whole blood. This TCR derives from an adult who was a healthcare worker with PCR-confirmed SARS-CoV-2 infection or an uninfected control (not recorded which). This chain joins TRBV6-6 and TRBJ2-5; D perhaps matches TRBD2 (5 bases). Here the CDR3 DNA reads TGTGCCAGCAGTTACGGTCCGGGAAAAGAGACCCAGTACTTC. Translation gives CASSYGPGKETQYF.